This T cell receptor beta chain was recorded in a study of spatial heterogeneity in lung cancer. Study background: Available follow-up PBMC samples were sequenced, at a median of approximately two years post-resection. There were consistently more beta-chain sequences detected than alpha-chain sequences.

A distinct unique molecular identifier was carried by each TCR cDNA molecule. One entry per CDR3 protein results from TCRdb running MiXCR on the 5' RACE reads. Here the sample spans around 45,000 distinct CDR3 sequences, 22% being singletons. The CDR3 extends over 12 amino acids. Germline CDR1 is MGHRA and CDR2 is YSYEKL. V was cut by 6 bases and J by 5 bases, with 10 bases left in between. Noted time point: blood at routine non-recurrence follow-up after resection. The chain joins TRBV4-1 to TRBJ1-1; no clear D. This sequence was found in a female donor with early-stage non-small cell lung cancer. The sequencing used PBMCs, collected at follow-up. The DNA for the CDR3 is TGCGCCAGCAGAAAGGGAGAAACTGAAGCTTTCTTT. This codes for CASRKGETEAFF.